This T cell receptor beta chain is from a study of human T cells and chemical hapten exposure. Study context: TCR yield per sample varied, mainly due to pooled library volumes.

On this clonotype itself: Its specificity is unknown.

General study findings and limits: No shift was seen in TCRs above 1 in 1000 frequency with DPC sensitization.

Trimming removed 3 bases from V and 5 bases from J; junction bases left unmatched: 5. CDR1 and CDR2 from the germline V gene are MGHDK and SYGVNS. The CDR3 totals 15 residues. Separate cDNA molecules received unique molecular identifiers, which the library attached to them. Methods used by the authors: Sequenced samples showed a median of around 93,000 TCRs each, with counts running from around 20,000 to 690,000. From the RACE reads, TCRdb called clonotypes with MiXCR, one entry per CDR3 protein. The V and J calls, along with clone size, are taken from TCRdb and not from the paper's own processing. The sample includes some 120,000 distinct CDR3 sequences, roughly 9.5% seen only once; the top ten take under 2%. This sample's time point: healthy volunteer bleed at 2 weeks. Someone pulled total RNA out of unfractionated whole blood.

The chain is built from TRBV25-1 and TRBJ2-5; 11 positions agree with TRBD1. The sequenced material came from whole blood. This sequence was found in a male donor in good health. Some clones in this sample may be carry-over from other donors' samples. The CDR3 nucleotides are TGTGCCAGCAGTGACAGGACAGGGGGCAGGGAGACCCAGTACTTC. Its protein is CASSDRTGGRETQYF. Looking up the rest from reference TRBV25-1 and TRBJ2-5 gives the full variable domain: EADIYQTPRYLVIGTGKKITLECSQTMGHDKMYWYQQDPGMELHLIHYSYGVNSTEKGDLSSESTVSRIRTEHFPLTLESARPSHTSQYLCASSDRTGGRETQYFGPGTRLLVL.